This T cell receptor (beta chain) is from a study of blood T cell repertoires in COVID-19. As for the study in general: Sites in the United States, Italy and Spain provided acute and convalescent COVID-19 samples. The cDNA or gDNA used as material had been derived from T cells, B-cell-depleted T cells, or PBMCs.

In the original analysis: Quantification of nucleated cells was approximated via reference gene primer amplification. The assay was immunoSEQ multiplex PCR, and TCRdb's table has in-frame clones only and misses some. V, J and clone size derive from that table, while D and trimming were established from the DNA sequence. Of around 100,000 clones in the sample, 80% to 90% were seen once. This clone was counted once. Sequencing was performed on peripheral blood. This TCR derives from a woman aged 80 or older with acute or convalescent COVID-19.

This CDR3 is CASSPRTGIFGYTF. CDR3 in DNA: TGTGCCAGCAGCCCCCGGACAGGGATTTTTGGCTACACCTTC. The V call is TRBV11-3, the J call TRBJ1-2, with 8 positions matching TRBD1. V shed 5 bases, J shed 7 bases, and the junction held 9 bases outside the gene matches. CDR3 length equals 14 residues. In germline, CDR1 is SGHNT, CDR2 YENEEA.